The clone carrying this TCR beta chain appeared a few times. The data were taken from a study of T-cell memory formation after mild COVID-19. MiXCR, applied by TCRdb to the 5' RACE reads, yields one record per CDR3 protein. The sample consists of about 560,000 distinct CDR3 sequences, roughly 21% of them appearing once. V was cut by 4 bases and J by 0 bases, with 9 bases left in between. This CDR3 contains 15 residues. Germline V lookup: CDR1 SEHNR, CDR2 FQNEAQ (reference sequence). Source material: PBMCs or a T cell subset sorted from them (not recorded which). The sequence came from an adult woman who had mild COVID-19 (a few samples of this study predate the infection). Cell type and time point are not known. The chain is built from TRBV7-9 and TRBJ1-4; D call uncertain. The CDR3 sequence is CASSSPGATNEKLFF. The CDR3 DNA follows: TGTGCCAGCAGCTCACCCGGTGCAACTAATGAAAAACTGTTTTTT.